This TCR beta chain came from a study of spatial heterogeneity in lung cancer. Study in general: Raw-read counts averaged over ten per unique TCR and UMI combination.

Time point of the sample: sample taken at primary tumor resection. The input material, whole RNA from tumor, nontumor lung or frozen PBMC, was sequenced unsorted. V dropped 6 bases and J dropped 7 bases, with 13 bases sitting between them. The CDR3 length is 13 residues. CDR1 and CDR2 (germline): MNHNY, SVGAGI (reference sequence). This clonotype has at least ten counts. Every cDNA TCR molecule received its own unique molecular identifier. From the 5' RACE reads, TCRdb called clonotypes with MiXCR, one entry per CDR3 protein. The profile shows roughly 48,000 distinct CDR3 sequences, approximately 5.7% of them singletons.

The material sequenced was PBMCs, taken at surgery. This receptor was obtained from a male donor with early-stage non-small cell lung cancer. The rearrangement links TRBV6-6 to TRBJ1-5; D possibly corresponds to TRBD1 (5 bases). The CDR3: CASSLDSRQPQHF. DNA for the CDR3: TGTGCCAGCAGCCTTGACAGCAGGCAGCCCCAGCATTTT.